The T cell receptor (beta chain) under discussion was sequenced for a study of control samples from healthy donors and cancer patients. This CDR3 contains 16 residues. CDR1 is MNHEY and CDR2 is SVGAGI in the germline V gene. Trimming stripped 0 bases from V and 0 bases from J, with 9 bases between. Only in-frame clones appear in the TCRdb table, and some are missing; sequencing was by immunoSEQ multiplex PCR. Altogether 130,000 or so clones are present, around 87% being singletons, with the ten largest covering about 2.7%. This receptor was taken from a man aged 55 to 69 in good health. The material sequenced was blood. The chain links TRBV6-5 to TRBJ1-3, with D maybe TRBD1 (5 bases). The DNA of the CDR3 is TGTGCCAGCAGTTACTCGACGGGGGACTCTGGAAACACCATATATTTT. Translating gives CASSYSTGDSGNTIYF.